This record concerns one TCR beta chain sequence. Original analysis: For nucleated cells, counts were estimated from reference gene primer amplification. The protocol was immunoSEQ multiplex PCR, while the TCRdb copy is restricted to in-frame clones and leaves out a portion. V, J and clone size are taken as reported in that table, and D and trimming were inferred from the DNA itself. The sample contains approximately 96,000 clones, over 85% of which appear only once. One Seattle source followed patients from active infection through their disease course. Germline CDR1 reads SSHAT; CDR2 reads FNYEAQ (reference sequence). The CDR3 contains 15 residues. V shed 1 base, J shed 7 bases, and the junction held 9 bases outside the gene matches. These data originate in a study of blood T cell repertoires in COVID-19. Study-wide context: Donors in the United States, Italy and Spain gave samples during acute or convalescent COVID-19. The analysed material was cDNA or gDNA that came from T cells, B-cell-depleted T cells, or PBMCs.

The TCR was taken from a human donor with COVID-19, enrolled during active disease. The donor label of this sample is uncertain. The rearrangement uses TRBV7-7 and TRBJ2-5; 7 bases line up with TRBD1. Source material: peripheral blood. The chain's CDR3 is CASSLGGGQSSTQYF. CDR3 nucleotides: TGTGCCAGCAGCTTAGGTGGGGGACAGTCATCGACCCAGTACTTC.